Listed below are T cell receptor beta chains from one sample, sequenced in a study of read filtering for tumor transcriptome and immune sequencing. TCRdb itself ran the reads through MiXCR, one entry per CDR3 protein. The sample lists over 55,000 distinct CDR3 sequences, more than 11% occurring once. The sample was a population of CD138-negative cells sorted from bone marrow. These receptors were obtained from a donor at least 40 years old with multiple myeloma. CDR3s leave out the opening cysteine and the closing phenylalanine or tryptophan. The D gene is left open where the match is weak.

J gene,V gene,D gene,CDR3 protein
TRBJ2-3,TRBV20-1,TRBD2,SVRGGTDTQY
TRBJ1-5,TRBV2,TRBD1,ASSDTGGNQPQH
TRBJ2-1,TRBV7-9,TRBD2,ASSSVAGGPRAEQF
TRBJ1-2,TRBV12-3/TRBV12-4,NA,ASSPGPFGGYT
TRBJ2-2,TRBV5-6,NA,ASHYTGELF
TRBJ2-1,TRBV5-1,NA,ASSLEQVVRAHEQF
TRBJ2-7,TRBV28,NA,ASSVRSEQY
TRBJ1-5,TRBV21-1,NA,ASSSPGQHEHSNQPQH
TRBJ1-1,TRBV23-1,TRBD1,ASSQPLYDRDTEAF
TRBJ2-1,TRBV24-1,TRBD2,ATSVSGIEQF
TRBJ2-7,TRBV18,NA,ASSPRIAGGGSYEQY
TRBJ2-1,TRBV5-4,TRBD2,ASSSYGLAGNEQF
TRBJ2-1,TRBV5-6,TRBD1,ASGTGGYNEQF
TRBJ2-5,TRBV6-5,TRBD2,ASSYTTGGETQY
TRBJ1-1,TRBV7-2,NA,ASSSSGGAGSEAF
TRBJ2-1,TRBV7-6,TRBD2,ASSLKPSGTGYNEQF
TRBJ2-1,TRBV27,NA,ASGGDEQF
TRBJ1-4,TRBV2,TRBD1,ASSKTGDLNEKLF
TRBJ1-2,TRBV20-1,NA,IPPDFVHYGYT
TRBJ2-7,TRBV6-5,NA,ASSYSRVAISSYEQY
TRBJ2-7,TRBV19,TRBD2,ASSLLAGGPHEQY
TRBJ2-5,TRBV11-3,NA,ASSQGGTAQETQY
TRBJ2-7,TRBV18,NA,ASSQTPGPYGTGSYEQY
TRBJ1-1,TRBV14,NA,ASSQEQGRLLNTEAF
TRBJ2-1,TRBV20-1,TRBD2,SARVPGGNEQF
TRBJ2-7,TRBV20-1,NA,SSGLVLDEQY
TRBJ2-1,TRBV6-4,TRBD2,ASSSQGLAGGHEQF
TRBJ2-1,TRBV25-1,TRBD2,ASSELGGNEQF
TRBJ2-1,TRBV10-3,TRBD2,AIRPGTSYNEQF
TRBJ1-5,TRBV28,NA,ASSGGGYSNQPQH
TRBJ2-1,TRBV7-2,NA,ASSLRSGSSNNEQF
TRBJ1-1,TRBV29-1,NA,SVLGGAFQAF
TRBJ1-1,TRBV10-3,NA,AISDPTKLGTEAF
TRBJ2-3,TRBV28,NA,ASSPGTSPADTQY
TRBJ2-2,TRBV5-1,NA,ASYQADRSSGELF
TRBJ1-1,TRBV5-1,TRBD1,ASSLQGRGTEAF
TRBJ2-1,TRBV30,TRBD2,AWRGREGRHEQF
TRBJ2-1,TRBV14,TRBD1,ASSRRDRGLADNNEQF
TRBJ2-7,TRBV29-1,NA,SVERDTSHEQY
TRBJ1-1,TRBV10-3,NA,AISGGWTNTEAF
TRBJ2-7,TRBV5-5,NA,ASSLERQDEQY
TRBJ2-1,TRBV28,TRBD1,ASSASLTGGSYNEQF
TRBJ2-3,TRBV18,TRBD1,ASSPPFGTGMGDTQY
TRBJ1-2,TRBV28,NA,ATEVSGVYGYT
TRBJ2-1,TRBV12-3/TRBV12-4,NA,ASSLRGSLNEQF
TRBJ1-1,TRBV5-1,NA,ASSSSQGLTEAF